One sample yielded the 32 T cell receptor beta chains listed below, sequenced in a study of OX40 agonist ivuxolimab in advanced cancers. Library prep was done by the immunoSEQ multiplex PCR assay. Drawn from immuneACCESS, this table holds only the in-frame rearrangements with V and J called that TCRdb kept. Clones are partly lost; checked studies trace under half to an unresolved V gene and leave the rest unexplained. The sample table shows 57,000 or so clones, and around four fifths are seen once. Over 2.5% of the sample lies in the top ten. This specimen consisted of CD4+ or CD8+ T cells sorted from blood, obtained in a trial of the OX40 agonist ivuxolimab. These receptors all stem from an adult with an advanced solid tumor such as melanoma, head and neck, liver or kidney cancer.

This clone was found once. This chain links TRBV5-6 with TRBJ1-2; 7 nucleotides agree with TRBD1. The V gene end was trimmed by 6 bases and the J gene end by 1 base; junction bases not matched to a gene: 6. Germline-derived CDR1 and CDR2 are SGHDT and YYEEEE. The CDR3 consists of 14 residues. CDR3 sequence reads: CASTDGQDNYGYTF. CDR3 coding DNA: TGTGCCAGCACCGACGGACAGGATAACTATGGCTACACCTTC. The whole variable domain, remainder taken from reference TRBV5-6 and TRBJ1-2, is DAGVTQSPTHLIKTRGQQVTLRCSPKSGHDTVSWYQQALGQGPQFIFQYYEEEERQRGNFPDRFSGHQFPNYSSELNVNALLLGDSALYLCASTDGQDNYGYTFGSGTRLTVV.

The rearrangement links TRBV4-1 to TRBJ2-6; 11 bases align to TRBD2. J was trimmed by 0 bases and V by 3 bases; bases with no gene match: 7. This CDR3 contains 19 residues. Germline V gene sequence: CDR1 MGHRA, CDR2 YSYEKL. The CDR3 coding sequence is TGCGCCAGCAGCCACCCCCGACTAGCGGGAAACTCTGGGGCCAACGTCCTGACTTTC. Translating gives CASSHPRLAGNSGANVLTF.

The chain is built from TRBV7-8 and TRBJ2-7, with 10 bases lining up with TRBD1. V shed 4 bases and J 5 bases; nucleotides not matched to a gene: 5. The CDR3 contains 14 residues. Germline CDR1 SGHVS, CDR2 FQNEAQ. The CDR3 DNA reads TGTGCCAGCAGCTCACCGGGACAGGGGAACGAGCAGTACTTC. This gives the protein CASSSPGQGNEQYF.

The rearrangement joins TRBV7-9 to TRBJ1-4; D uncertain. This CDR3 spans 13 amino acids. Trimming took 1 base from V and 5 from J, leaving 5 bases between them. Germline V gene data show CDR1 as SEHNR and CDR2 as FQNEAQ (reference sequence). The CDR3 DNA reads as TGTGCCAGCAGCTTAGTAGGGAATGAAAAACTGTTTTTT. Encoded protein: CASSLVGNEKLFF.

The J gene is TRBJ2-3, the V gene TRBV7-9; D possibly uses TRBD1 or TRBD2 (5 bases each). CDR1 and CDR2 (germline): SEHNR, FQNEAQ (reference sequence). The CDR3 length is 12 residues. V was shortened by 6 bases and J by 4 bases, with 8 bases between the two germline ends. Written as DNA, the CDR3 is TGTGCCAGCAGGGGACCGGCAGATACGCAGTATTTT. Translated, it gives CASRGPADTQYF.

This clone turned up a few times. V usage is TRBV27 and J usage is TRBJ2-7; no reliable D call. CDR1 is MNHEY, CDR2 SMNVEV, per germline (reference sequence). V lost 4 bases, J lost 6 bases, and 13 bases lay in between. The CDR3 is 13 amino acids. The CDR3 nucleotides are TGTGCCAGCAGTTCAGCCTCGTATACCGAGCAGTACTTC. This sequence encodes CASSSASYTEQYF.

V and J are TRBV7-2 and TRBJ1-2; TRBD1 aligns across 7 bases. Trimming took 5 bases from V and 8 from J; bases not matched to a gene: 14. Germline assignment: CDR1 SGHTA and CDR2 FQGNSA. CDR3 length: 15 residues. The CDR3 DNA is TGTGCCAGCAGCCAATCTCCTGAGGGGGCAGGGGGCTACACCTTC. Protein: CASSQSPEGAGGYTF. The complete variable domain, with remaining parts taken from reference TRBV7-2 and TRBJ1-2, reads GAGVSQSPSNKVTEKGKDVELRCDPISGHTALYWYRQSLGQGLEFLIYFQGNSAPDKSGLPSDRFSAERTGGSVSTLTIQRTQQEDSAVYLCASSQSPEGAGGYTFGSGTRLTVV.

This clone was detected a few times. J is TRBJ2-2 and V is TRBV7-2; D might be TRBD1 or TRBD2, each matching 5 bases. Germline V gives CDR1 SGHTA, CDR2 FQGNSA. The CDR3 has 15 amino acids. V shed 2 bases and J shed 0 bases, with 7 bases lying between them. The chain's CDR3 is CASSLLGANTGELFF. In nucleotides, the CDR3 is TGTGCCAGCAGCTTACTGGGGGCGAACACCGGGGAGCTGTTTTTT.

The V and J genes are TRBV5-4 and TRBJ1-1; 7 nucleotides line up with TRBD1. CDR1 is SGHNT and CDR2 is YYREEE in the germline V gene (reference sequence). V was clipped by 2 bases and J by 4 bases; unmatched bases: 5. There are 14 residues in the CDR3. The DNA for the CDR3 is TGTGCCAGCAGCTTAGGGCAGGGGGGCACTGAAGCTTTCTTT. Translated, it gives CASSLGQGGTEAFF.

The V gene is TRBV6-1, the J gene TRBJ1-3; D is possibly TRBD1 (5 bases). Germline CDR1 is MNHNS and CDR2 is SASEGT. The CDR3 spans 17 residues. The V gene lost 2 bases and the J gene lost 0 bases, with 14 bases spanning the gap. The CDR3: CASSEWQGAFSGNTIYF. Here the CDR3 DNA reads TGTGCCAGCAGTGAATGGCAGGGCGCCTTCTCTGGAAACACCATATATTTT.

This rearrangement joins TRBV2 to TRBJ2-7; tentatively, D is TRBD2 (5 bases). The V and J ends lost 4 bases and 5 bases respectively, with 12 bases between them. The V gene's germline CDR1 is SNHLY and CDR2 FYNNEI. There are 13 residues in the CDR3. Here the CDR3 reads CASSGEGFHEQYF. As DNA, the CDR3 is TGTGCCAGCAGTGGAGAGGGATTCCACGAGCAGTACTTC.

The rearrangement joins TRBV7-9 to TRBJ1-2, with D unclear. Germline V CDR1 and CDR2: SEHNR, FQNEAQ (reference sequence). V lost 5 bases and J lost 7, with 14 bases in between. The CDR3 is made up of 13 amino acids. CDR3 region: CASSSTGMGGYTF. The CDR3 DNA reads TGTGCCAGCAGCAGCACTGGGATGGGTGGCTACACCTTC.

DNA of the CDR3: TGTGCCAGCAGCCCCAGGGGGGGCGAGAACACTGAAGCTTTCTTT. This translates into CASSPRGGENTEAFF. The chain combines TRBV7-6 with TRBJ1-1; 7 positions agree with TRBD1. The CDR3 is 15 amino acids. V dropped 5 bases and J dropped 1; count of bases not matched to a gene: 7. Germline CDR1 SGHVS, CDR2 FNYEAQ. The complete variable domain, with remaining parts taken from reference TRBV7-6 and TRBJ1-1, reads GAGVSQSPRYKVTKRGQDVALRCDPISGHVSLYWYRQALGQGPEFLTYFNYEAQQDKSGLPNDRFSAERPEGSISTLTIQRTEQRDSAMYRCASSPRGGENTEAFFGQGTRLTVV.

This clone was picked up one time. The rearrangement uses TRBV5-1 and TRBJ2-6; 9 nucleotides agree with TRBD1. In germline, CDR1 is SGHRS, CDR2 YFSETQ. The V segment lost 2 bases and the J segment 5 bases; nucleotides outside the gene matches: 2. The CDR3 contains 15 residues. For the CDR3, the DNA is TGCGCCAGCAGCTTAGGGACAGGGTGGGCCAACGTCCTGACTTTC. Translating gives CASSLGTGWANVLTF.

This sequence joins TRBV4-1 and TRBJ2-3, with 10 bases lining up with TRBD2. Germline V gives CDR1 MGHRA, CDR2 YSYEKL. This CDR3 region has 16 residues. Unmatched junction bases numbered 8, after V lost 3 bases and J lost 5 bases. The CDR3 sequence is CASSHSRAGGVDTQYF. DNA of the CDR3: TGCGCCAGCAGCCACAGCCGAGCGGGAGGGGTAGATACGCAGTATTTT.

The DNA for the CDR3 is TGTGCCAGCAGCTTGGAGTATAACTACGAGCAGTACTTC. Amino acid sequence: CASSLEYNYEQYF. V and J are TRBV5-5 and TRBJ2-7; D remains unclear. The V end lost 0 bases, the J end lost 3 bases, and 7 bases lay between the germline ends. Germline V lookup: CDR1 SGHKS, CDR2 YYEKEE (reference sequence). This CDR3 contains 13 residues. Looking up the rest from reference TRBV5-5 and TRBJ2-7 gives the full variable domain: DAGVTQSPTHLIKTRGQQVTLRCSPISGHKSVSWYQQVLGQGPQFIFQYYEKEERGRGNFPDRFSARQFPNYSSELNVNALLLGDSALYLCASSLEYNYEQYFGPGTRLTVT.

This chain connects TRBV11-3 to TRBJ2-7; either TRBD1 or TRBD2 may supply D (6 bases each). The CDR3 spans 13 residues. Trimming stripped 8 bases from V and 2 bases from J, with 13 bases between. Germline V lookup: CDR1 SGHNT, CDR2 YENEEA. The CDR3 coding sequence is TGTGCCAGCGGGTCAGGGGAGGCCTACGAGCAGTACTTC. The encoded protein is CASGSGEAYEQYF. The full variable domain, with the rest looked up from reference TRBV11-3 and TRBJ2-7, is EAGVVQSPRYKIIEKKQPVAFWCNPISGHNTLYWYLQNLGQGPELLIRYENEEAVDDSQLPKDRFSAERLKGVDSTLKIQPAELGDSAVYLCASGSGEAYEQYFGPGTRLTVT.

This chain connects TRBV4-1 to TRBJ1-4; tentative D call: TRBD1 (6 bases). The germline V gene has CDR1 MGHRA and CDR2 YSYEKL. Trimming stripped 3 bases from V and 4 bases from J, with 18 bases between. The CDR3 has 17 residues. As DNA, the CDR3 is TGCGCCAGCAGCCACACACCACAGGGACTCCGTAATGAAAAACTGTTTTTT. This translates into CASSHTPQGLRNEKLFF.

The genes are TRBV5-1 and TRBJ2-7; 7 bases fit TRBD2. V lost 2 bases, J lost 5 bases, and 7 bases stayed unmatched. The CDR3 consists of 14 residues. In germline, CDR1 is SGHRS, CDR2 YFSETQ. This chain's CDR3 is CASSFVGRTDEQYF. In DNA form, the CDR3 reads TGCGCCAGCAGCTTCGTCGGGAGGACGGACGAGCAGTACTTC.

V and J are TRBV27 and TRBJ1-1; unclear D gene. V lost 2 bases and J 1 base, leaving 8 bases between the germline ends. Germline V CDR1 and CDR2: MNHEY, SMNVEV (reference sequence). The CDR3 consists of 14 residues. CDR3 region: CASSLRDWNTEAFF. CDR3 coding DNA: TGTGCCAGCAGTTTACGTGACTGGAACACTGAAGCTTTCTTT.

The chain is built from TRBV19 and TRBJ2-3; TRBD2 matches 10 bases. Trimming cost V 5 bases and J 6 bases; bases outside gene matches: 11. Germline V gives CDR1 LNHDA, CDR2 SQIVND (reference sequence). The CDR3 sequence is 16 residues long. DNA for the CDR3: TGTGCCAGTAGTTGGGGAGCTAGCGGGAGCCCGGATACGCAGTATTTT. Amino acid sequence: CASSWGASGSPDTQYF.

The rearrangement joins TRBV9 to TRBJ1-6, with a possible D match to TRBD1 (5 bases). The CDR3 spans 14 residues. CDR1 is SGDLS and CDR2 is YYNGEE in the germline V gene. V gave up 4 bases and J gave up 7 bases, with 12 bases separating them. The CDR3 reads CASSSGTVNSPLHF. CDR3 nucleotides: TGTGCCAGCAGCTCCGGGACGGTGAATTCACCCCTCCACTTT. Complete variable domain (other parts from reference TRBV9 and TRBJ1-6): DSGVTQTPKHLITATGQRVTLRCSPRSGDLSVYWYQQSLDQGLQFLIQYYNGEERAKGNILERFSAQQFPDLHSELNLSSLELGDSALYFCASSSGTVNSPLHFGNGTRLTVT.

The V call is TRBV7-2, the J call TRBJ1-5, with unresolved D. The CDR3 has 13 amino acids. Germline V gene lookup returns CDR1 SGHTA and CDR2 FQGNSA. The V gene lost 5 bases and the J gene lost 5 bases, with 10 bases spanning the gap. The CDR3 loop reads CASSGSVDQPQHF. The CDR3, as DNA: TGTGCCAGCAGCGGCTCAGTGGATCAGCCCCAGCATTTT.

The chain carries TRBV19 and TRBJ1-5; D is possibly TRBD1 (6 bases). Germline CDR1 and CDR2: LNHDA and SQIVND (reference sequence). The length of the CDR3 is 13 residues. V lost 7 bases, J lost 3 bases, and 10 bases lay in between. The CDR3 sequence: CASTQGFNQPQHF. The CDR3 bases are TGTGCCAGTACACAGGGTTTCAATCAGCCCCAGCATTTT.

This chain connects TRBV4-3 to TRBJ2-2, with D maybe TRBD1 (5 bases). V gave up 0 bases and J gave up 8 bases, with 13 bases separating them. Germline assignment: CDR1 LGHNA and CDR2 YSLEER. This CDR3 is built from 15 residues. The CDR3 DNA is TGCGCCAGCAGCCAAGATAGCCGCAGGGTGGGGGAGCTGTTTTTT. Amino acid sequence: CASSQDSRRVGELFF.

The chain recombines TRBV7-9 with TRBJ2-4, with D tentatively TRBD1 (6 bases). Looked up from germline, CDR1 is SEHNR and CDR2 is FQNEAQ (reference sequence). CDR3 length equals 14 residues. V was trimmed by 2 bases and J by 6 bases, leaving 11 bases between them. The CDR3 DNA follows: TGTGCCAGCAGCTTAAGGACAGAACCAAACATTCAGTACTTC. Amino acids: CASSLRTEPNIQYF.

Only a few counts were recorded for this clone. The chain joins TRBV21-1 to TRBJ2-4; TRBD2, as called in the table, went unchecked against the DNA. TRBV21-1 is labeled a pseudogene. This CDR3 region has 14 residues. CDR3 sequence reads: CASSKVGTSGGSYF. The CDR3, as DNA: TGTGCCAGCAGCAAAGTGGGGACTAGCGGGGGAAGTTACTTC.

The chain recombines TRBV18 with TRBJ1-5; perhaps TRBD1 as D (5 bases). This CDR3 comprises 15 residues. Trimming stripped 3 bases from V and 3 bases from J, with 12 bases between. The germline CDR1 and CDR2 sequences are KGHSH and LQKENI. The CDR3 spells CASSPSRRDNQPQHF. The CDR3 DNA is TGTGCCAGCTCACCCTCGCGCAGGGACAATCAGCCCCAGCATTTT.

The chain couples TRBV5-6 to TRBJ1-6; unclear D gene. The CDR3 is 13 amino acids. Deletions cut 4 bases from V and 15 bases from J, with 17 bases between. Germline values: CDR1 SGHDT, CDR2 YYEEEE. The CDR3 bases are TGTGCCAGCAGCCTGAGCTCTGGTCTTGACCTCCACTTT. It yields the protein CASSLSSGLDLHF. Filled out from reference TRBV5-6 and TRBJ1-6, the complete variable domain reads DAGVTQSPTHLIKTRGQQVTLRCSPKSGHDTVSWYQQALGQGPQFIFQYYEEEERQRGNFPDRFSGHQFPNYSSELNVNALLLGDSALYLCASSLSSGLDLHFGNGTRLTVT.

The V and J genes are TRBV5-4 and TRBJ1-2; unclear D gene. The CDR3 has 13 residues. Trimming pared 6 bases from V and 4 bases from J, leaving 13 bases between. CDR1 SGHNT and CDR2 YYREEE come from the germline V gene (reference sequence). CDR3 sequence reads: CASTGVRVYGYTF. The CDR3 nucleotides are TGTGCCAGCACCGGAGTCCGGGTCTATGGCTACACCTTC.

This clone was picked up one time. This chain links TRBV29-1 with TRBJ1-2; perhaps TRBD1 as D (5 bases). Trimming cost V 4 bases and J 8 bases, with 11 bases left between them. The CDR3 runs 11 residues. Germline V lookup: CDR1 SQVTM, CDR2 ANQGSEA. The CDR3 coding sequence is TGCAGCGTTGGGACCGGGGCCGGCTACACCTTC. Protein: CSVGTGAGYTF. Complete variable domain (other parts from reference TRBV29-1 and TRBJ1-2): SAVISQKPSRDICQRGTSLTIQCQVDSQVTMMFWYRQQPGQSLTLIATANQGSEATYESGFVIDKFPISRPNLTFSTLTVSNMSPEDSSIYLCSVGTGAGYTFGSGTRLTVV.

This rearrangement joins TRBV7-9 to TRBJ2-3; TRBD2 matches 11 bases. The germline CDR1 and CDR2 sequences are SEHNR and FQNEAQ (reference sequence). CDR3 length equals 15 residues. V dropped 1 base and J dropped 4; count of bases not matched to a gene: 1. CDR3 loop: CASSLVLAGADTQYF. The CDR3 nucleotides are TGTGCCAGCAGCTTAGTACTAGCGGGGGCAGATACGCAGTATTTT.